The clone carrying this T cell receptor (beta chain) was seen only once. Assay: immunoSEQ multiplex PCR; the TCRdb copy retains only in-frame clones and omits some. The repertoire consists of 95,000 to 100,000 clones, with roughly 80% occurring once and the leading ten covering roughly 1.6%. The CDR3 consists of 14 residues. V gave up 7 bases and J gave up 7 bases; unmatched junction bases: 8. CDR1 is MNHEY and CDR2 is SVGAGI in the germline V gene. This specimen belongs to a study of OX40 agonist ivuxolimab in advanced cancers. Looking at the study overall: Averaging 60 years in age, with a range of about 23 to 85, the cohort was 65% to 85% male.

This specimen was CD4+ or CD8+ T cells sorted from blood, taken in a trial of the OX40 agonist ivuxolimab. The source of this sequence is an adult with an advanced solid tumor such as melanoma, head and neck, liver or kidney cancer. V gene TRBV6-5 combines with J gene TRBJ2-1, with 9 positions matching TRBD1. In nucleotides, the CDR3 is TGTGCCAGCACCACCGGGACAGGGAGGAATGAGCAGTTCTTC. As protein: CASTTGTGRNEQFF.